The rows below give T cell receptor beta chains drawn from one sample of a study of T cells in Graves' hyperthyroidism and ophthalmopathy. TCRdb used MiXCR to reprocess the multiplex PCR reads, holding one entry per CDR3 protein. The sample consists of 400,000 to 500,000 distinct CDR3 sequences, approximately 15% of them appearing once. The sequencing input was blood. The receptors shown here come from a woman aged 18-30 years with Graves' hyperthyroidism. The CDR3 runs from the conserved cysteine through the conserved F or W. D genes are given only for firm matches. The listing skips clone size in some rows; elsewhere it reads once, few, many or a size class.

clone_size	v_call	j_call	d_call	cdr3_aa	cdr3_nt
few	TRBV11-3	TRBJ2-4	NA	CASSSPTMGGLAKNIQYF	TGTGCCAGCAGCTCTCCCACCATGGGGGGACTAGCCAAAAACATTCAGTACTTC
few	TRBV29-1	TRBJ1-2	TRBD1	CSVQATGEPGYTF	TGCAGCGTCCAAGCAACAGGGGAGCCCGGCTACACCTTC
few	TRBV5-6	TRBJ1-2	NA	CASSERGADGYTF	TGTGCCAGCAGCGAACGGGGGGCAGACGGCTACACCTTC
many	TRBV6-1	TRBJ1-2	NA	CASSADGRRSGYTF	TGTGCCAGCAGTGCCGACGGGAGGCGCAGCGGCTACACCTTC
many	TRBV11-2	TRBJ1-1	NA	CASSLDNSYTEAFF	TGTGCCAGCAGCTTAGATAACAGTTACACTGAAGCTTTCTTT
NA	TRBV7-2	TRBJ2-2	NA	CASSLNAGTNTGELFF	TGTGCCAGCAGCTTAAACGCAGGGACGAACACCGGGGAGCTGTTTTTT
many	TRBV12-3/TRBV12-4	TRBJ2-1	TRBD2	CASSPSGSRAYNEQFF	TGTGCCAGCAGTCCGAGCGGGAGTAGGGCCTACAATGAGCAGTTCTTC
few	TRBV20-1	TRBJ2-1	NA	CSAVWSAGGYNEQFF	TGCAGTGCTGTTTGGAGCGCGGGCGGCTACAATGAGCAGTTCTTC
few	TRBV7-9	TRBJ2-1	NA	CASSPYRRVQGMDSNEQFF	TGTGCCAGCAGCCCATATAGAAGAGTACAAGGAATGGATAGCAATGAGCAGTTCTTC
many	TRBV5-8	TRBJ1-1	NA	CASSPGPMNTEAFF	TGTGCCAGCAGCCCGGGGCCCATGAACACTGAAGCTTTCTTT
NA	TRBV7-6	TRBJ2-2	NA	CASARDRSTGELFF	TGTGCCAGTGCGCGGGACAGAAGCACCGGGGAGCTGTTTTTT
NA	TRBV25-1	TRBJ1-6	TRBD1	CASSEGTAIYNSPLHF	TGTGCCAGCAGTGAAGGGACAGCAATTTATAATTCACCCCTCCACTTT
many	TRBV5-4	TRBJ2-2	NA	CASSYVQNTGELFF	TGTGCCAGCAGCTACGTCCAGAACACCGGGGAGCTGTTTTTT
NA	TRBV3-1	TRBJ2-3	NA	CASSQDNVHTDTQYF	TGTGCCAGCAGCCAAGATAACGTTCACACAGATACGCAGTATTTT
NA	TRBV20-1	TRBJ2-7	NA	CSARDGQISYEQYF	TGCAGTGCTAGAGATGGGCAGATTTCCTACGAGCAGTACTTC
NA	TRBV30	TRBJ2-2	NA	CAWSVSGATGELFF	TGTGCCTGGAGTGTTTCGGGGGCCACCGGGGAGCTGTTTTTT
NA	TRBV6-1	TRBJ1-2	NA	CASGTPPNYGYTF	TGTGCCAGTGGGACACCACCTAACTATGGCTACACCTTC
few	TRBV4-1	TRBJ1-2	NA	CASSLDRTNYGYTF	TGCGCCAGCAGCTTAGACAGGACTAACTATGGCTACACCTTC
many	TRBV11-3	TRBJ2-1	NA	CTSSLFRGSSYNEQFF	TGTACCAGCAGCTTATTCCGCGGAAGCTCCTACAATGAGCAGTTCTTC
few	TRBV6-1	TRBJ2-2	NA	CASSPSTGTVTNTGELFF	TGTGCCAGCAGCCCCTCGACCGGGACGGTAACGAACACCGGGGAGCTGTTTTTT
NA	TRBV24-1	TRBJ1-2	TRBD1	CATSDLEAGGPYGCTF	TGTGCCACCAGTGATTTAGAGGCAGGGGGCCCCTATGGCTGCACCTTC
many	TRBV15	TRBJ2-7	NA	CATSRDGQAYEQYF	TGTGCCACCAGCAGAGATGGGCAGGCCTACGAGCAGTACTTC
NA	TRBV14	TRBJ2-5	NA	CASSHRAGETQYF	TGTGCCAGCAGCCATCGGGCGGGAGAGACCCAGTACTTC
NA	TRBV10-2	TRBJ2-3	TRBD2	CASSDPSGSSPGTDTQYF	TGCGCCAGCAGTGATCCTAGCGGGAGTTCCCCTGGCACAGATACGCAGTATTTT
NA	TRBV19	TRBJ2-7	TRBD1	CASSIRAGGAQYF	TGTGCCAGTAGTATTAGGGCAGGGGGCGCGCAGTACTTC
NA	TRBV19	TRBJ2-7	NA	CASSIYPTPSSYEQYF	TGTGCCAGTAGTATTTACCCGACACCGAGCTCCTACGAGCAGTACTTC
many	TRBV11-2	TRBJ1-2	TRBD1	CASSAQGQGGYTF	TGTGCCAGCAGCGCACAGGGGCAGGGTGGCTACACCTTC
many	TRBV14	TRBJ2-5	NA	CASSQELTGQYF	TGTGCCAGCAGCCAAGAATTGACCGGCCAGTACTTC
many	TRBV30	TRBJ2-7	NA	CACSPDEQYF	TGTGCCTGCTCCCCGGACGAGCAGTACTTC
NA	TRBV18	TRBJ2-1	TRBD1	CASSPQTGDHEQFF	TGTGCCAGCTCACCCCAGACAGGGGACCATGAGCAGTTCTTC
many	TRBV3-1	TRBJ2-1	TRBD2	CASSQVAGNSYNEQFF	TGTGCCAGCAGCCAAGTAGCGGGAAACTCCTACAATGAGCAGTTCTTC
many	TRBV5-6	TRBJ1-2	NA	CASSLGLRAGYTF	TGTGCCAGCAGCTTGGGCCTCAGGGCTGGCTACACCTTC
few	TRBV6-2/TRBV6-3	TRBJ2-1	TRBD2	CASSRATSGRYNEQFF	TGTGCCAGCAGTCGGGCTACTAGCGGGAGGTACAATGAGCAGTTCTTC
NA	TRBV3-1	TRBJ2-5	TRBD2	CASSQVSREGETQYF	TGTGCCAGCAGCCAAGTATCGCGGGAGGGAGAGACCCAGTACTTC
NA	TRBV20-1	TRBJ1-2	NA	CSANSQGDYGYTF	TGCAGTGCCAATTCACAGGGAGACTATGGCTACACCTTC
NA	TRBV9	TRBJ2-1	TRBD2	CASSLMTSGILNEQFF	TGTGCCAGCAGCCTAATGACTAGCGGGATTTTGAATGAGCAGTTCTTC
few	TRBV20-1	TRBJ2-5	TRBD2	CSARTGFLGLAGQETQYF	TGCAGTGCGCGGACAGGGTTCCTCGGACTAGCGGGTCAAGAGACCCAGTACTTC